The rows below give T cell receptor beta chains drawn from one sample of a study of blood T cell repertoires in COVID-19. This table comes from immunoSEQ multiplex PCR, and its TCRdb copy is limited to in-frame clones, with some not included. The sample has 200,000 to 250,000 clones, roughly 80% seen once. Material for sequencing was peripheral blood. These receptors all come from a woman aged 80 or over with COVID-19, enrolled during active disease. Both conserved end residues are part of each CDR3. The D gene is left open where the match is weak. Some rows have no size entry. The others give once, few or many, or a class for an expanded clone.

once	-	TRBV4-2	TRBJ2-1	TGTGCCAGCAGCCAAGATGCGCGGGCGTACAATGAGCAGTTCTTC	CASSQDARAYNEQFF
-	-	TRBV19	TRBJ1-2	TGTGCCAGTACCCTGTCGGGGGGCGCGGTAGGTGGCTACACCTTC	CASTLSGGAVGGYTF
-	TRBD1	TRBV11-1	TRBJ2-5	TGTGCCAGCAGCTCGTTGAACAGGGGTCAGGAGACCCAGTACTTC	CASSSLNRGQETQYF
many	TRBD1	TRBV2	TRBJ2-2	TGTGCCAGCAGGGGTATAGGGGGCAGCGCCGGGGAGCTGTTTTTT	CASRGIGGSAGELFF
-	TRBD1	TRBV3-1/TRBV3-2	TRBJ1-2	TGTGCCAGCAGCCCCCGAGACAGGGTCTGGCATGGCTACACCTTC	CASSPRDRVWHGYTF
-	-	TRBV18	TRBJ1-2	TGTGCCAGCTCACCTCTCCCGGACACCTATGGCTACACCTTC	CASSPLPDTYGYTF
-	-	TRBV24-1	TRBJ2-3	TGTGCCACCAGTGTCGGCCGGGACACAGATACGCAGTATTTT	CATSVGRDTDTQYF
-	TRBD1	TRBV3-1/TRBV3-2	TRBJ1-1	TGTGCCAGCAGCCAAGGGAGACAGGGGACCACTGAAGCTTTCTTT	CASSQGRQGTTEAFF
-	TRBD2	TRBV2	TRBJ2-5	TGTGCCAGCGCTAGCGGGGCCCAAGAGACCCAGTACTTC	CASASGAQETQYF
-	-	TRBV10-1	TRBJ2-2	TGCGCCAGCAGGAATAACTTTGCCGGGGAGCTGTTTTTT	CASRNNFAGELFF
-	TRBD1	TRBV5-1	TRBJ1-1	TGCGCCAGCAGGGGACAGCCCTCGAACACTGAAGCTTTCTTT	CASRGQPSNTEAFF
-	TRBD1	TRBV7-9	TRBJ2-7	TGTGCCAGCAGCTTAGGGGACAGGGTTCCCTACGAGCAGTACTTC	CASSLGDRVPYEQYF
-	-	TRBV19	TRBJ1-5	TGTGCCAGTAGTCACTACAGGGGCAATCAGCCCCAGCATTTT	CASSHYRGNQPQHF
-	TRBD1	TRBV9	TRBJ2-5	TGTGCCAGCAGCGTATCGACAGGGCCCCAAGAGACCCAGTACTTC	CASSVSTGPQETQYF
-	-	TRBV15	TRBJ1-1	TGTGCCACCAGCAGGCCCTCTCTCGGGACTGAAGCTTTCTTT	CATSRPSLGTEAFF
-	-	TRBV9	TRBJ2-7	TGTGCCAGCAGCGTAGAGACCGGGAAGTACGAGCAGTACTTC	CASSVETGKYEQYF
-	TRBD1	TRBV2	TRBJ1-6	TGTGCCAGCAGGCGGGACAGAAATTCACCCCTCCACTTT	CASRRDRNSPLHF
-	TRBD2	TRBV20-1	TRBJ2-7	TGCAGTGCTAGTGGTCTAGCGGGTATCTCCTACGAGCAGTACTTC	CSASGLAGISYEQYF
-	-	TRBV3-1/TRBV3-2	TRBJ1-4	TGTGCCAGCAGCCAACGGTTGGGGGCGGAAAAACTGTTTTTT	CASSQRLGAEKLFF
-	TRBD1	TRBV19	TRBJ1-5	TGTGCCAGTAGTATAGGGGACAGGATCTCACTCAAGCCCCAGCATTTT	CASSIGDRISLKPQHF
-	-	TRBV18	TRBJ1-1	TGTGCCAGCTCACCCTCGGGGAGGGAAGGACAAGCTTTCTTT	CASSPSGREGQAFF
-	-	TRBV14	TRBJ2-7	TGTGCCAGCAGCCAAGGATTTTCCGGTGGCGAGCAGTACTTC	CASSQGFSGGEQYF
few	-	TRBV5-1	TRBJ1-1	TGCGCCAGCAGCTCGCAGGGTGGGACTGAAGCTTTCTTT	CASSSQGGTEAFF
-	TRBD1	TRBV2	TRBJ2-7	TGTGCCAGCAGTGGGGACAGGGAATACGAGCAGTACTTC	CASSGDREYEQYF
once	-	TRBV2	TRBJ1-6	TGTGCCAGCAGTGAAGCAGCTGGAGGGTCGAAAGGATCACCCCTCCACTTT	CASSEAAGGSKGSPLHF
-	TRBD1	TRBV27	TRBJ1-1	TGTGCCAGCAGTTCCTGGGACAGGACTGAAGCTTTCTTT	CASSSWDRTEAFF
once	-	TRBV5-4	TRBJ1-1	TGTGCCAGCAGCTCGTATGACAGGAGCACTGAAGCTTTCTTT	CASSSYDRSTEAFF
-	-	TRBV9	TRBJ2-2	TGTGCCAGCAGCTCCCGACAGGTACCCGGGGAGCTGTTTTTT	CASSSRQVPGELFF
-	TRBD2	TRBV6-6	TRBJ2-4	TGTGCCAGCAGCGGCCTGGGGGGGTTAGCCAAAAACATTCAGTACTTC	CASSGLGGLAKNIQYF
few	-	TRBV29-1	TRBJ1-1	TGCAGCGTTGCCAGGACTCCCGGCGGGGTGACTGAAGCTTTCTTT	CSVARTPGGVTEAFF
-	TRBD1	TRBV19	TRBJ1-4	TGTGCCAGTAGTGATCAGGGGGGACCAACTAATGAAAAACTGTTTTTT	CASSDQGGPTNEKLFF
-	-	TRBV5-1	TRBJ1-5	TGCGCCAGCAGCCCATCAGGGGATATGGGGCAGCCCCAGCATTTT	CASSPSGDMGQPQHF